These 6 T cell receptor beta chains share one sample of origin, sequenced in a study of cytomegalovirus exposure and HLA in healthy donors. The primer mix had 60 Vbeta and 13 Jbeta primers. The protocol was immunoSEQ multiplex PCR, while the TCRdb copy is restricted to in-frame clones and leaves out a portion. The sample holds about 130,000 clones, approximately 79% seen once. The sequenced sample was PBMCs. The receptors stem from a man aged 25-45 years in good health and CMV-seronegative.

The J gene is TRBJ1-2, the V gene TRBV4-1; 7 nucleotides match TRBD1. The trim removed 4 bases at V and 4 bases at J, leaving 3 bases unmatched. Per germline, CDR1 MGHRA and CDR2 YSYEKL. This CDR3 has 13 amino acids. The CDR3 region is CASSPGQAYGYTF. CDR3 DNA: TGCGCCAGCAGCCCAGGACAGGCCTATGGCTACACCTTC.

The rearrangement links TRBV5-1 to TRBJ2-5; 7 bases fit TRBD2. The junction had 8 bases not matched to a gene; V was cut back by 4 bases and J by 2 bases. Germline V gives CDR1 SGHRS, CDR2 YFSETQ. The CDR3 contains 15 residues. The CDR3 spells CASSPGLVEQETQYF. The CDR3 DNA is TGCGCCAGCAGCCCCGGACTAGTAGAGCAAGAGACCCAGTACTTC.

The chain recombines TRBV14 with TRBJ2-1, with 9 positions matching TRBD2. The CDR3 spans 17 residues. The ends lost 3 bases at V and 0 bases at J; junction bases unmatched: 6. Germline V gene sequence: CDR1 SGHDN, CDR2 FVKESK. The CDR3 DNA sequence: TGTGCCAGCAGCCACCTAGCGGGGCGCCACTCCTACAATGAGCAGTTCTTC. It specifies CASSHLAGRHSYNEQFF.

The chain is built from TRBV27 and TRBJ2-5, with 7 nucleotides matching TRBD2. Germline V gives CDR1 MNHEY, CDR2 SMNVEV (reference sequence). V gave up 6 bases and J gave up 0 bases; unmatched junction bases: 16. CDR3 length equals 18 residues. The CDR3, as DNA: TGTGCCAGCAGCACCTTCCTCAAAGCGGGGTACTACCAAGAGACCCAGTACTTC. It encodes CASSTFLKAGYYQETQYF.

The chain couples TRBV6-6 to TRBJ2-7; D is unresolved. Germline loops: CDR1 MNHNY, CDR2 SVGAGI (reference sequence). V was cut by 0 bases and J by 7 bases, with 10 bases left in between. The CDR3 contains 13 residues. This CDR3 reads CASSYSSQIEQYF. The CDR3 DNA is TGTGCCAGCAGTTACTCTTCCCAGATTGAGCAGTACTTC.

DNA for the CDR3: TGTGCCAGCAGTTTGACAGGATCAAACACTGAAGCTTTCTTT. Amino acids: CASSLTGSNTEAFF. The chain has TRBV6-6 and TRBJ1-1; D might be TRBD1 (6 bases). V shed 4 bases and J shed 2 bases, with 11 bases lying between them. Germline V gene sequence: CDR1 MNHNY, CDR2 SVGAGI (reference sequence). The CDR3 is 14 residues long.